This TCR beta chain was sequenced for a study of neurological immune-mediated disorders. Turning to the study itself: Relapsing-remitting forms accounted for most of the roughly 35 multiple sclerosis patients and secondary progressive forms for 3.

In TCRdb, the 5' RACE reads were re-called with MiXCR into one record per CDR3 protein. The repertoire includes 90,000 to 100,000 distinct CDR3 sequences, around 3.3% of them detected once, and 5.5% to 6.5% sits in the top ten. Germline CDR1 and CDR2: LNHNV and YYDKDF (reference sequence). The V segment lost 4 bases and the J segment 4 bases; nucleotides outside the gene matches: 5. The CDR3 has 14 amino acids. This clonotype appeared many times. The sequenced sample was PBMCs. This TCR was sampled from a woman under 30 with multiple sclerosis. This chain joins TRBV15 and TRBJ2-7, with TRBD1 matching 9 bases. This chain's CDR3 is CATSTWTGEYEQYF. In nucleotides, the CDR3 is TGTGCCACCAGCACCTGGACAGGGGAATACGAGCAGTACTTC.